The T cell receptor beta chain described here comes from a study of blood T cell repertoires in COVID-19. Study-wide context: Samples taken during acute and convalescent COVID-19 were collected in the United States, Italy and Spain.

The protocol was immunoSEQ multiplex PCR, while the TCRdb copy is restricted to in-frame clones and leaves out a portion. The table lists approximately 100,000 clones, 87% of them singletons. This clone was recorded only once. Sequencing input: peripheral blood. The source is a woman in her twenties or thirties with acute or convalescent COVID-19.

The CDR3 sequence is CASSEARTALGDTQYF. The DNA for the CDR3 is TGTGCCAGCAGTGAAGCGCGAACAGCCCTGGGAGATACGCAGTATTTT. J is TRBJ2-3 and V is TRBV6-1; the D is unclear. The CDR3 consists of 16 residues. V was trimmed by 0 bases and J by 5 bases, leaving 15 bases between them. CDR1 is MNHNS and CDR2 is SASEGT in the germline V gene.